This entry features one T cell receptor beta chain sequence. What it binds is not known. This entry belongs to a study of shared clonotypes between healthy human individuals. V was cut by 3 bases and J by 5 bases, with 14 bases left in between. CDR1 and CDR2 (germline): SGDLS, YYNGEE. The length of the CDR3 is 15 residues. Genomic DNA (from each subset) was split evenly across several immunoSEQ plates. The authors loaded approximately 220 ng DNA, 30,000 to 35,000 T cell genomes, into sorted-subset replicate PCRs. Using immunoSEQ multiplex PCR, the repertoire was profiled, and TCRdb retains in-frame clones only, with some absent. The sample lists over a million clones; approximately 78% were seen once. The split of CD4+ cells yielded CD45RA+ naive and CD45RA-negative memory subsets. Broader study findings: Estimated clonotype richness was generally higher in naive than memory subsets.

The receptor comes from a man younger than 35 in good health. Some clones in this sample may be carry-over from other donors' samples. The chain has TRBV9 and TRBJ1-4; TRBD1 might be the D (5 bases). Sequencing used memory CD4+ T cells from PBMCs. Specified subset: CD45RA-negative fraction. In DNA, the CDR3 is TGTGCCAGCAGCGCACTGGGGGATCTGAATGAAAAACTGTTTTTT. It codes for CASSALGDLNEKLFF.